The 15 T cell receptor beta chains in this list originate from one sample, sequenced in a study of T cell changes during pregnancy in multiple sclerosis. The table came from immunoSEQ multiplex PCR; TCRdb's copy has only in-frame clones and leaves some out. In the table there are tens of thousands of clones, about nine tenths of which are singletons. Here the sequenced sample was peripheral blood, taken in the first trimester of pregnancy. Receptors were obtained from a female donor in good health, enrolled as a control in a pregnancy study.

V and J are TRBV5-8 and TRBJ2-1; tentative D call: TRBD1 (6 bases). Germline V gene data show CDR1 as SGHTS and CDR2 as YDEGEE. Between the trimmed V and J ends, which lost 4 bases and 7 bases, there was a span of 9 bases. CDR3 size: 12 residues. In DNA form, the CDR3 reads TGTGCCAGCAGCCGGGACACTAATGAGCAGTTCTTC. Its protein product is CASSRDTNEQFF.

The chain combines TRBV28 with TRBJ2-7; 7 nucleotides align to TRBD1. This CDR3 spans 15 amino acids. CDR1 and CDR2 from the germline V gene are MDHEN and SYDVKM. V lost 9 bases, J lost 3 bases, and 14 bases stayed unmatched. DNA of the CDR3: TGTGCCAGTAAAGATTTCGGGACAGCTCGCTACGAGCAGTACTTC. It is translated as CASKDFGTARYEQYF. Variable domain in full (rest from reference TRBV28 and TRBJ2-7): DVKVTQSSRYLVKRTGEKVFLECVQDMDHENMFWYRQDPGLGLRLIYFSYDVKMKEKGDIPEGYSVSREKKERFSLILESASTNQTSMYLCASKDFGTARYEQYFGPGTRLTVT.

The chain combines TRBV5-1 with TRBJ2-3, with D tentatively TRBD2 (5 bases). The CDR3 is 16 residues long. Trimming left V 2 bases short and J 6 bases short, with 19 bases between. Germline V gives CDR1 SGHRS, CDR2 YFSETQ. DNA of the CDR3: TGCGCCAGCAGCTTACCCGCGGGCGCCGCAGACGATACGCAGTATTTT. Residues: CASSLPAGAADDTQYF.

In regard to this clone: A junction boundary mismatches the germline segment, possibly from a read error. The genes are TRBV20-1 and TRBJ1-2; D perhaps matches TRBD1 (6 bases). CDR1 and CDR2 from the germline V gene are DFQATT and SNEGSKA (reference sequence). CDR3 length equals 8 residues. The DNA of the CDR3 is TGCAGTTCTCCGAGGGGGATCTTC. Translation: CSSPRGIF.

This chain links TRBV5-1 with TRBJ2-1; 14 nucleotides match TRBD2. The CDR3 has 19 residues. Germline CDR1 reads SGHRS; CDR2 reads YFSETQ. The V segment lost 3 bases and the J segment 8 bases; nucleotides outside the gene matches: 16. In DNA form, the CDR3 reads TGCGCCAGCAGCTCTTCACCGGGACTAGCGGGAGCACGACGGGATGAGCAGTTCTTC. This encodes CASSSSPGLAGARRDEQFF.

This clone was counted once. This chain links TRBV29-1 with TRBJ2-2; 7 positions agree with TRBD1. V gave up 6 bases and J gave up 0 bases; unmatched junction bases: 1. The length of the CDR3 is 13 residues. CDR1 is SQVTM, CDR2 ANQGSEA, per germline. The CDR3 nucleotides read TGCAGCGTAGGGGGCACGAACACCGGGGAGCTGTTTTTT. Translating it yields CSVGGTNTGELFF.

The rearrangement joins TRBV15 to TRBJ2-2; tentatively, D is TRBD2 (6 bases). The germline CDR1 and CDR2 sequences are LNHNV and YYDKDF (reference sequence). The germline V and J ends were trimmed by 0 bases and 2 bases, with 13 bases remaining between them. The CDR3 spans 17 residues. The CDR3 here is CATSRDRAGLNTGELFF. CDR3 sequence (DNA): TGTGCCACCAGCAGAGATAGGGCGGGGCTTAACACCGGGGAGCTGTTTTTT. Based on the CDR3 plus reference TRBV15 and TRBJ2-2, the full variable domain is DAMVIQNPRYQVTQFGKPVTLSCSQTLNHNVMYWYQQKSSQAPKLLFHYYDKDFNNEADTPDNFQSRRPNTSFCFLDIRSPGLGDTAMYLCATSRDRAGLNTGELFFGEGSRLTVL.

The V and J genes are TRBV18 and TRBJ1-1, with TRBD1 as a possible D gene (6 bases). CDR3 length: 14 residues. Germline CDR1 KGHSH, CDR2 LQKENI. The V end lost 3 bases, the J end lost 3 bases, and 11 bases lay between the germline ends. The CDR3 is CASSPRGADTEAFF. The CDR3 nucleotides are TGTGCCAGCTCACCCAGGGGCGCGGACACTGAAGCTTTCTTT.

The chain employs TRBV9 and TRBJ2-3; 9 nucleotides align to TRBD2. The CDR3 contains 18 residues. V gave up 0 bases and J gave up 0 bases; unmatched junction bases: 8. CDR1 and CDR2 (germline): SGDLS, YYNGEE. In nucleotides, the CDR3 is TGTGCCAGCAGCGTAGGGGGTAGCGGGAGATCGAGCACAGATACGCAGTATTTT. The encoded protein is CASSVGGSGRSSTDTQYF.

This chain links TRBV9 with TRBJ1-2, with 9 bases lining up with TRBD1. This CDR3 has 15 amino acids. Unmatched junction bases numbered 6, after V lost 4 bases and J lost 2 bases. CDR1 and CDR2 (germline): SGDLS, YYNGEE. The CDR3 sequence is CASSTTGTGNYGYTF. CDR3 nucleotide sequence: TGTGCCAGCAGCACCACCGGGACAGGGAACTATGGCTACACCTTC.

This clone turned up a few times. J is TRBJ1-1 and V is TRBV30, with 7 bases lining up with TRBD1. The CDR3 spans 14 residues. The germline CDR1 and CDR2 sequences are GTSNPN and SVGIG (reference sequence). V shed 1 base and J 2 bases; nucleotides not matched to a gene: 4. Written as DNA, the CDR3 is TGTGCCTGGAGTGGTAGGGGGCCAAACACTGAAGCTTTCTTT. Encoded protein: CAWSGRGPNTEAFF. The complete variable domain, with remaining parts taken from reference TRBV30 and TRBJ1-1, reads SQTIHQWPATLVQPVGSPLSLECTVEGTSNPNLYWYRQAAGRGLQLLFYSVGIGQISSEVPQNLSASRPQDRQFILSSKKLLLSDSGFYLCAWSGRGPNTEAFFGQGTRLTVV.

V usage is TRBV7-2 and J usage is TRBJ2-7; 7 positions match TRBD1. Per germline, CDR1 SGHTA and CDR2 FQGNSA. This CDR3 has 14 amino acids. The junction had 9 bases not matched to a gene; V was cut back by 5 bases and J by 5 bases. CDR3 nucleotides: TGTGCCAGCAGCCTCCGACAGGGATCCCACGAGCAGTACTTC. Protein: CASSLRQGSHEQYF.

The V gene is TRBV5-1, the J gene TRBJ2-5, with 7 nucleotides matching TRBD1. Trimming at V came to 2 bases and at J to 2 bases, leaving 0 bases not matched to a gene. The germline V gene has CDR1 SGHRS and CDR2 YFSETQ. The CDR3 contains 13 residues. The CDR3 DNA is TGCGCCAGCAGCTTCAGGGGGCAAGAGACCCAGTACTTC. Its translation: CASSFRGQETQYF.

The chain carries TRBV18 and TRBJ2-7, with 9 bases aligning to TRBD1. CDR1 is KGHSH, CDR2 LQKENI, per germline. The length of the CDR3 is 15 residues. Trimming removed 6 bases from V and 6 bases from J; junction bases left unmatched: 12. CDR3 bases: TGTGCCAGCTCCCCCGGGACAGGGTCATACAGCGAGCAGTACTTC. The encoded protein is CASSPGTGSYSEQYF. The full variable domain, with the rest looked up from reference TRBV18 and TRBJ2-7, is NAGVMQNPRHLVRRRGQEARLRCSPMKGHSHVYWYRQLPEEGLKFMVYLQKENIIDESGMPKERFSAEFPKEGPSILRIQQVVRGDSAAYFCASSPGTGSYSEQYFGPGTRLTVT.

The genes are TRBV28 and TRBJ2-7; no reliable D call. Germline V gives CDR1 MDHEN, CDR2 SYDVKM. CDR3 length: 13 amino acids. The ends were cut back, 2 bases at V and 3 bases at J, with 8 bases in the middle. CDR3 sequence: CASSLNAIYEQYF. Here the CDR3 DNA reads TGTGCCAGCAGTTTAAACGCGATCTACGAGCAGTACTTC.